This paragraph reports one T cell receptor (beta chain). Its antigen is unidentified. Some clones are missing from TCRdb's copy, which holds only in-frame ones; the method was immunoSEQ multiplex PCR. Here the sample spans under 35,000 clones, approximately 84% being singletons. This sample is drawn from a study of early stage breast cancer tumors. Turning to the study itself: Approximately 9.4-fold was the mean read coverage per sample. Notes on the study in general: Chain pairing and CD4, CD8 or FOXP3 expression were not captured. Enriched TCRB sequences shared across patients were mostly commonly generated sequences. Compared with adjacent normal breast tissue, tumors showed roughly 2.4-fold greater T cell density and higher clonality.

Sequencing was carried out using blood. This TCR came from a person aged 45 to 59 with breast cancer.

The CDR3 nucleotides are TGTGCCAGCTCCGGGATGGGGGGCAGCAAGCGAAGGGGTGAGCAGTTCTTC. This sequence encodes CASSGMGGSKRRGEQFF. The chain couples TRBV9 to TRBJ2-1; the D gene could be TRBD1 or TRBD2 (6 bases each). Germline CDR1 and CDR2: SGDLS and YYNGEE. The ends were cut back, 7 bases at V and 9 bases at J, with 29 bases in the middle. The CDR3 has 17 residues.